The rows below give T cell receptor beta chains drawn from one sample of a study of CD4+ T cells in melanoma. Profiling relied on immunoSEQ multiplex PCR, and the TCRdb table lists in-frame clones only, not all of them. The sample shows more than 6,000 clones, around two thirds of them seen only once. Sequenced material: cells from a culture (not recorded whether cultured in vitro). These receptor sequences come from a human donor with melanoma. The CDR3 runs from the conserved cysteine through the conserved F or W. A D gene is named only where the DNA matches it firmly. Part of the rows lack a size; the others show once, few, many or a class for expanded clones.

TRBJ1-3 once . TRBV12-3/TRBV12-4 CASRPGGSNTIYF TGTGCCAGCAGGCCGGGGGGCTCGAACACCATATATTTT
TRBJ1-3 . . TRBV2 CASNKGTPWHTIYF TGTGCCAGCAACAAAGGGACACCCTGGCACACCATATATTTT
TRBJ1-2 . TRBD1 TRBV24-1 CATSDTGQGDSNYGYTF TGTGCCACCAGTGACACAGGACAGGGGGACTCTAACTATGGCTACACCTTC
TRBJ2-7 once . TRBV28 CASSFAGELYEQYF TGTGCCAGCAGTTTCGCAGGGGAACTATACGAGCAGTACTTC
TRBJ2-3 medium-sized . TRBV9 CASSAQTGDSPTDTQYF TGTGCCAGCAGCGCCCAAACAGGTGATAGTCCCACAGATACGCAGTATTTT
TRBJ2-7 . TRBD1 TRBV2 CASSGQGYEQYF TGTGCCAGCAGCGGACAGGGATACGAGCAGTACTTC
TRBJ1-4 once . TRBV7-8 CASRGSGGFGGNEKLFF TGTGCCAGCAGGGGCTCGGGCGGCTTCGGGGGTAATGAAAAACTGTTTTTT
TRBJ1-5 . TRBD1 TRBV2 CASSEIPGTGAFLSNQPQHF TGTGCCAGCAGTGAGATCCCCGGGACAGGGGCTTTCCTTAGCAATCAGCCCCAGCATTTT
TRBJ2-5 . TRBD1 TRBV5-1 CASGFGRQGQETQYF TGCGCCAGCGGTTTCGGTCGACAGGGCCAAGAGACCCAGTACTTC
TRBJ2-7 medium-sized . TRBV7-9 CASSSPGGRGFYEQYF TGTGCCAGCAGCTCCCCCGGTGGCAGGGGCTTTTACGAGCAGTACTTC
TRBJ2-3 . TRBD2 TRBV11-2 CASSRGGQTDTQYF TGTGCCAGCAGCAGGGGAGGGCAAACAGATACGCAGTATTTT
TRBJ2-3 . TRBD2 TRBV6-2/TRBV6-3 CASSPVAGGPADTQYF TGTGCCAGCAGCCCTGTGGCGGGGGGGCCAGCAGATACGCAGTATTTT
TRBJ2-7 few TRBD1 TRBV30 CAWVGQANYEQYF TGTGCCTGGGTGGGACAGGCCAACTACGAGCAGTACTTC
TRBJ2-5 medium-sized . TRBV7-9 CASSGRLGDQETQYF TGTGCCAGCAGCGGTCGACTCGGGGACCAAGAGACCCAGTACTTC
TRBJ2-3 few TRBD2 TRBV27 CASSPGGADTQYF TGTGCCAGCAGTCCCGGGGGGGCTGATACGCAGTATTTT
TRBJ2-2 few TRBD1 TRBV7-2 CASSLSDRVTGELFF TGTGCCAGCAGCTTAAGCGACAGGGTCACCGGGGAGCTGTTTTTT
TRBJ2-1 . . TRBV11-2 CASSREVNYNEQFF TGTGCCAGCAGCCGCGAGGTTAACTACAATGAGCAGTTCTTC